These 9 T cell receptor beta chains came from one sample sequenced in a study of T cell changes during pregnancy in multiple sclerosis. Some clones are missing from TCRdb's copy, which holds only in-frame ones; the method was immunoSEQ multiplex PCR. Of roughly 60,000 clones in the sample, 91% were seen once. Source: CD4+ T cells from peripheral blood mononuclear cells, taken in the first trimester of pregnancy. All receptors come from a female donor with multiple sclerosis, enrolled in a pregnancy study.

This rearrangement joins TRBV15 to TRBJ1-2; D gene uncertain. V lost 0 bases and J lost 5, with 13 bases in between. This CDR3 contains 15 residues. Germline V gene sequence: CDR1 LNHNV, CDR2 YYDKDF (reference sequence). The CDR3 sequence: CATSRERVGGYGYTF. CDR3 coding DNA: TGTGCCACCAGCAGAGAACGCGTGGGAGGGTATGGCTACACCTTC. The variable domain in full, with the rest retrieved from reference TRBV15 and TRBJ1-2, is DAMVIQNPRYQVTQFGKPVTLSCSQTLNHNVMYWYQQKSSQAPKLLFHYYDKDFNNEADTPDNFQSRRPNTSFCFLDIRSPGLGDTAMYLCATSRERVGGYGYTFGSGTRLTVV.

This chain joins TRBV7-3 and TRBJ1-1, with D tentatively TRBD1 (6 bases). Germline-derived CDR1 and CDR2 are SGHTA and FQGTGA. V lost 5 bases and J 0 bases, leaving 10 bases between the germline ends. CDR3 size: 14 residues. CDR3 DNA sequence: TGTGCCAGCAGCACCACAGGGATGAACACTGAAGCTTTCTTT. Protein sequence: CASSTTGMNTEAFF.

This clone was observed a few times. This chain uses TRBV19 with TRBJ2-5; TRBD2 might be the D (6 bases). Per the germline V gene, CDR1 is LNHDA and CDR2 is SQIVND (reference sequence). Between the trimmed V and J ends, which lost 1 base and 4 bases, there was a span of 7 bases. The CDR3 contains 13 residues. The DNA for the CDR3 is TGTGCCAGTAGTATAGCGGGGGTAGAGACCCAGTACTTC. Its protein is CASSIAGVETQYF.

In this sample, this clone turned up once. The genes are TRBV19 and TRBJ2-2, with 9 bases that match TRBD1. V lost 7 bases, J lost 4 bases, and 10 bases stayed unmatched. This CDR3 has 16 amino acids. The germline gives CDR1 LNHDA, CDR2 SQIVND (reference sequence). The CDR3 sequence is CASKKIGTGSTGELFF. Here the CDR3 DNA reads TGTGCCAGTAAGAAAATTGGGACAGGGAGCACCGGGGAGCTGTTTTTT.

This rearrangement joins TRBV27 to TRBJ1-2; a weak D match, TRBD1 (6 bases). Trimming stripped 5 bases from V and 7 bases from J, with 11 bases between. The CDR3 is 12 residues long. Germline CDR1 MNHEY, CDR2 SMNVEV (reference sequence). The DNA of the CDR3 is TGTGCCAGCAGTCCCAGGGGTAGTGGCTACACCTTC. It specifies CASSPRGSGYTF.

The chain recombines TRBV5-1 with TRBJ2-1, with 10 positions matching TRBD2. This CDR3 is built from 16 residues. Germline V gene lookup returns CDR1 SGHRS and CDR2 YFSETQ. After removal of 5 bases from V and 5 bases from J, the junction contained 10 bases not matched to a gene. The CDR3: CASRLLSGGQHNEQFF. The CDR3 DNA is TGCGCCAGCAGACTACTTAGCGGGGGGCAACACAATGAGCAGTTCTTC.

This sequence joins TRBV14 and TRBJ2-2; TRBD2 might be the D (5 bases). CDR3 length equals 18 residues. With 0 bases removed from V and 4 bases from J, the gap between germline ends came to 18 bases. CDR1 and CDR2 (germline): SGHDN, FVKESK. CDR3 sequence reads: CASSQDFGRALPTGELFF. CDR3 in DNA: TGTGCCAGCAGCCAAGATTTCGGGCGGGCCCTCCCCACCGGGGAGCTGTTTTTT.

The chain has TRBV7-3 and TRBJ2-1, with a tentative D call TRBD2 (6 bases). In germline, CDR1 is SGHTA, CDR2 FQGTGA. CDR3 length: 16 residues. Deletions cut 1 base from V and 0 bases from J, with 10 bases between. The CDR3 sequence: CASSLSGAGSYNEQFF. CDR3 in DNA: TGTGCCAGCAGCTTAAGTGGAGCGGGCTCCTACAATGAGCAGTTCTTC.

In this sample, this clone turned up once. The chain combines TRBV7-2 with TRBJ1-6, with TRBD1 matching 8 bases. CDR1 and CDR2 (germline): SGHTA, FQGNSA. The J segment lost 8 bases and the V segment lost 2 bases, leaving 8 bases of the junction unmatched. This CDR3 spans 16 amino acids. This CDR3 reads CASSLRQGFPHSPLHF. The CDR3 bases are TGTGCCAGCAGCTTACGACAGGGGTTCCCACATTCACCCCTCCACTTT. Complete variable domain (other parts from reference TRBV7-2 and TRBJ1-6): GAGVSQSPSNKVTEKGKDVELRCDPISGHTALYWYRQSLGQGLEFLIYFQGNSAPDKSGLPSDRFSAERTGGSVSTLTIQRTQQEDSAVYLCASSLRQGFPHSPLHFGNGTRLTVT.